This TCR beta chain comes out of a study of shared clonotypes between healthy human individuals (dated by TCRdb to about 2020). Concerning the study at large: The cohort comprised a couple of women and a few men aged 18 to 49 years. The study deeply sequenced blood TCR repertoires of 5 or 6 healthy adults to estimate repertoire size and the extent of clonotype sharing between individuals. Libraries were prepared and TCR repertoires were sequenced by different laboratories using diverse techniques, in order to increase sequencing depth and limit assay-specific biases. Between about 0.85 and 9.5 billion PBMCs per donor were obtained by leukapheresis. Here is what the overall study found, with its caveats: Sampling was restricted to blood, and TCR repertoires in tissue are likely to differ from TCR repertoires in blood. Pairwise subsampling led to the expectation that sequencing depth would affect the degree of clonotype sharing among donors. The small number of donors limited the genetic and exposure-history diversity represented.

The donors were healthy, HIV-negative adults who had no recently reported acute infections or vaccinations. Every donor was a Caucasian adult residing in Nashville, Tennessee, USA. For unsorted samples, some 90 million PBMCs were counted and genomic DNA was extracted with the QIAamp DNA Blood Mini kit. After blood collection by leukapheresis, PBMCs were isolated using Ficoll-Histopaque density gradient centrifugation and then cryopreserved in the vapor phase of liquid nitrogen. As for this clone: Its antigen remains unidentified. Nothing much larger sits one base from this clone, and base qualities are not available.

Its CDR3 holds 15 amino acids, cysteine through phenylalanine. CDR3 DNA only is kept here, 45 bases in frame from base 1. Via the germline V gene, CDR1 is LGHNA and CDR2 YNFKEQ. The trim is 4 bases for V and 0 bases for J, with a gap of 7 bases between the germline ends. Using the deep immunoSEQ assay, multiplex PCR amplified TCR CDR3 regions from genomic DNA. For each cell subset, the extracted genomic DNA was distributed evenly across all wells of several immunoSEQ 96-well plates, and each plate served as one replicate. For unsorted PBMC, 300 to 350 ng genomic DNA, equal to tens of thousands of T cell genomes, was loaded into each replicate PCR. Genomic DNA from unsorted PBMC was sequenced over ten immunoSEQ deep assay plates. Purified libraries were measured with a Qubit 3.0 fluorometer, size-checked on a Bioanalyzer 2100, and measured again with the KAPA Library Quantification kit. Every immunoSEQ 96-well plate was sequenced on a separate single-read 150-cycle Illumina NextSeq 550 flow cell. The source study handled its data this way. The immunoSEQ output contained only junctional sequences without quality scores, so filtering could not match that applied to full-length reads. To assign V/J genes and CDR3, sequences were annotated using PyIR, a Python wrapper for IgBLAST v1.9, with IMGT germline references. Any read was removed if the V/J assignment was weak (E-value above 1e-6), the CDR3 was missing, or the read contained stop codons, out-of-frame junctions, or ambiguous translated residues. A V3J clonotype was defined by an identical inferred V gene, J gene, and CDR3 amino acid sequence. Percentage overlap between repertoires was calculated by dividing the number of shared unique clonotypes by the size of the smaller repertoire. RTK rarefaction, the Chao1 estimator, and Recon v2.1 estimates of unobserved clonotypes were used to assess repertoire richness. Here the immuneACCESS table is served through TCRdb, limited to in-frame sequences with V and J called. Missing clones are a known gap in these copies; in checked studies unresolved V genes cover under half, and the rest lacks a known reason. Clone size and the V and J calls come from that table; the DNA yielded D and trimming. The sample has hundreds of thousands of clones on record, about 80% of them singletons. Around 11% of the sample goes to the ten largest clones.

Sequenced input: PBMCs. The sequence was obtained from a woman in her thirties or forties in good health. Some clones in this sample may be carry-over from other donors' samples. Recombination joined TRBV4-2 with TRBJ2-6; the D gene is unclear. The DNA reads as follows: TGTGCCAGCAGCCTCAGGCGCTCTGGGGCCAACGTCCTGACTTTC. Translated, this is CASSLRRSGANVLTF.